Presented here are 13 T cell receptor beta chains from one specimen sequenced in a study of patients and donors after allogeneic stem cell transplantation. Each CDR3 protein gets one entry after TCRdb re-called the RT-PCR reads with MiXCR. The repertoire holds roughly 230,000 distinct CDR3 sequences, with roughly 14% as singletons. Sequenced sample: blood, either unsorted or a sorted T cell fraction (not recorded which). Receptor source: a human donor who was either an allogeneic HSCT recipient or a stem cell or donor lymphocyte infusion donor (not recorded which). It is not recorded whose cells these are; they may come from a transplant donor.

V gene TRBV19 combines with J gene TRBJ1-2; possibly TRBD1 for D (6 bases). The CDR3 contains 14 residues. The germline V gene encodes CDR1 LNHDA and CDR2 SQIVND (reference sequence). The V and J ends lost 3 bases and 5 bases respectively, with 13 bases between them. The CDR3 DNA is TGTGCCAGTAGTATCAACGGGGGCCGATATGGCTACACCTTC. Residues: CASSINGGRYGYTF.

This clonotype has more than one count but fewer than ten. The chain's CDR3 is CASSKTSGSYNEQFF. Written as DNA, the CDR3 is TGTGCCAGCAGCAAAACTAGCGGCTCCTACAATGAGCAGTTCTTC. This chain uses TRBV21-1 with TRBJ2-1; the D call in the table, TRBD2, was not verified against the DNA. TRBV21-1 has pseudogene status. This CDR3 has 15 amino acids.

This clonotype was counted at least ten times. CDR3 in DNA: TGTGCCAGCAGCTTGGGGACTAGCGGGGCCTACAATGAGCAGTTCTTC. Protein product: CASSLGTSGAYNEQFF. The genes are TRBV7-2 and TRBJ2-1, with 13 positions matching TRBD2. Germline values: CDR1 SGHTA, CDR2 FQGNSA. CDR3 length equals 16 residues. Unmatched junction bases numbered 1, after V lost 3 bases and J lost 2 bases.

This clonotype was counted ten times or more. This chain connects TRBV5-1 to TRBJ2-5; D tentatively reads TRBD1 or TRBD2 (5 bases each). The CDR3 is 13 amino acids. Trimming stripped 6 bases from V and 4 bases from J, with 13 bases between. Germline V gene data show CDR1 as SGHRS and CDR2 as YFSETQ. The CDR3 here is CASTSGTLETQYF. DNA for the CDR3: TGCGCCAGCACCTCGGGGACCCTAGAGACCCAGTACTTC.

This clonotype was seen repeatedly, ten times or more. The chain carries TRBV6-5 and TRBJ2-1, with D perhaps TRBD2 (6 bases). The CDR3 runs to 15 residues. The germline gives CDR1 MNHEY, CDR2 SVGAGI. V was cut by 4 bases and J by 3 bases, with 13 bases left in between. CDR3 nucleotides: TGTGCCAGCAGTTCCCGAATAGCGGACTACAATGAGCAGTTCTTC. Translation: CASSSRIADYNEQFF.

CDR3 residues: CASRRDRFTEAFF. The DNA of the CDR3 is TGTGCCAGCAGAAGGGACCGGTTCACTGAAGCTTTCTTT. The V call is TRBV6-1, the J call TRBJ1-1; TRBD1 is a possible D gene (5 bases). The CDR3 is 13 amino acids. V was pared by 6 bases and J by 4 bases, with 12 bases between. Germline V gene data show CDR1 as MNHNS and CDR2 as SASEGT.

This clonotype has ten or more counts. V usage is TRBV7-3 and J usage is TRBJ2-3, with 8 bases matching TRBD2. This CDR3 has 18 amino acids. CDR1 and CDR2 (germline): SGHTA, FQGTGA. Germline trimming cut 0 bases from V and 2 bases from J; bases unmatched to any gene: 10. This CDR3 reads CASSLTATSARLTDTQYF. The CDR3 DNA follows: TGTGCCAGCAGCTTAACGGCGACTAGCGCGAGACTCACAGATACGCAGTATTTT.

The chain joins TRBV7-9 to TRBJ1-4; no clear D. The CDR3 length is 14 residues. The germline V gene has CDR1 SEHNR and CDR2 FQNEAQ (reference sequence). Trimming cost V 1 base and J 4 bases, with 7 bases left between them. The CDR3 loop reads CASSLVGLNEKLFF. The CDR3 nucleotides are TGTGCCAGCAGCTTAGTCGGGCTTAATGAAAAACTGTTTTTT.

This clonotype turned up a few times. This chain links TRBV5-8 with TRBJ1-2; tentatively, D is TRBD1 (5 bases). Trimming pared 5 bases from V and 3 bases from J, leaving 11 bases between. This CDR3 is built from 13 residues. The germline V gene encodes CDR1 SGHTS and CDR2 YDEGEE. The DNA for the CDR3 is TGTGCCAGCAGACCTCAGGGTGACTATGGCTACACCTTC. Translation: CASRPQGDYGYTF.

The V gene is TRBV12-3 or TRBV12-4, the J gene TRBJ2-1, with D unclear. The CDR3 consists of 10 residues. Trimming left V 1 base short and J 12 bases short, with 4 bases between. In DNA form, the CDR3 reads TGTGCCAGCAGTTTAGAGGGGCAGTTCTTC. It is translated as CASSLEGQFF.

This clonotype was found once. This rearrangement joins TRBV6-5 to TRBJ2-7, with TRBD2 matching 12 bases. With 4 bases clipped from V and 5 bases from J, the junction kept 9 bases outside the gene matches. Germline V gene data show CDR1 as MNHEY and CDR2 as SVGAGI. This CDR3 has 16 residues. CDR3 protein: CASSSSGGAPLNEQYF. The CDR3 DNA is TGTGCCAGCAGTTCTAGCGGGGGGGCCCCCCTCAACGAGCAGTACTTC.

This clonotype was seen more than once but under ten times. The gene calls are TRBV6-5 and TRBJ1-1; D may be TRBD1 (5 bases). The CDR3 length is 15 residues. V was shortened by 0 bases and J by 6 bases, with 14 bases between the two germline ends. From germline, CDR1 is MNHEY and CDR2 SVGAGI. The DNA of the CDR3 is TGTGCCAGCAGTTACTCGACGGGGGGGACCGCTGAAGCTTTCTTT. It translates to CASSYSTGGTAEAFF.

This clonotype has only a few counts. The rearrangement links TRBV7-8 to TRBJ2-3; 7 bases agree with TRBD1. The germline gives CDR1 SGHVS, CDR2 FQNEAQ. Trimming at V came to 4 bases and at J to 4 bases, leaving 8 bases not matched to a gene. The CDR3 is 15 residues long. The CDR3 sequence: CASSSRQGYSDTQYF. DNA for the CDR3: TGTGCCAGCAGCTCCCGACAGGGTTACTCAGATACGCAGTATTTT.